One sample yielded the 11 T cell receptor beta chains listed below, sequenced in a study of blood T cell repertoires in COVID-19. Assay: immunoSEQ multiplex PCR; the TCRdb copy retains only in-frame clones and omits some. The table has under 70,000 clones, roughly 89% seen once. Sequenced sample: peripheral blood. These receptors came from a man aged 55 to 70 with active COVID-19.

This chain connects TRBV6-5 to TRBJ1-5, with TRBD1 matching over 10 bases. Unmatched junction bases numbered 3, after V lost 6 bases and J lost 4 bases. The germline V gene encodes CDR1 MNHEY and CDR2 SVGAGI. This CDR3 is 14 amino acids long. CDR3 in amino acids: CASRPGQGNQPQHF. The DNA for the CDR3 is TGTGCCAGCAGACCGGGACAGGGGAATCAGCCCCAGCATTTT.

The chain couples TRBV7-9 to TRBJ2-7; D gene uncertain. The CDR3 has 14 amino acids. The ends were cut back, 7 bases at V and 7 bases at J, with 20 bases in the middle. Germline values: CDR1 SEHNR, CDR2 FQNEAQ (reference sequence). CDR3 loop: CASIQYIPLREQYF. As DNA, the CDR3 is TGTGCCAGCATACAATACATACCGTTGAGGGAGCAGTACTTC.

The chain employs TRBV7-2 and TRBJ2-5; unclear D gene. There are 11 residues in the CDR3. Trimming cost V 3 bases and J 4 bases, with 3 bases left between them. Germline V gives CDR1 SGHTA, CDR2 FQGNSA. The CDR3 DNA reads as TGTGCCAGCAGCTTCGGAGAGACCCAGTACTTC. Its protein is CASSFGETQYF.

This sequence joins TRBV10-3 and TRBJ2-2; 11 positions agree with TRBD1. V lost 11 bases, J lost 6 bases, and 5 bases stayed unmatched. Looked up from germline, CDR1 is ENHRY and CDR2 is SYGVKD. The CDR3 contains 13 residues. The CDR3 sequence: CAVRTGGSGELFF. CDR3 bases: TGTGCCGTCCGGACAGGGGGCTCCGGGGAGCTGTTTTTT.

In DNA form, the CDR3 reads TGTGCCTGGAGTCTAATACAGGGATACTATGGCTACACCTTC. This encodes CAWSLIQGYYGYTF. The genes are TRBV30 and TRBJ1-2; a weak D match, TRBD1 (6 bases). The CDR3 extends over 14 amino acids. The germline V and J ends were trimmed by 2 bases and 3 bases, with 13 bases remaining between them. Germline V CDR1 and CDR2: GTSNPN, SVGIG (reference sequence).

This chain joins TRBV18 and TRBJ2-3; weak D call: TRBD2 (6 bases). Trimming removed 6 bases at V and 0 bases at J, with 13 bases between. This CDR3 has 15 amino acids. Looked up from germline, CDR1 is KGHSH and CDR2 is LQKENI. CDR3 in amino acids: CASSLEEGSTDTQYF. The CDR3, as DNA: TGTGCCAGCTCCCTAGAGGAGGGTAGCACAGATACGCAGTATTTT.

The sample holds one count of this clone. The rearrangement joins TRBV2 to TRBJ1-3; D perhaps matches TRBD1 (6 bases). V was trimmed by 6 bases and J by 3 bases, leaving 18 bases between them. This CDR3 has 16 residues. Germline V CDR1 and CDR2: SNHLY, FYNNEI. The CDR3 loop is CASSETDSRVGNTIYF. As DNA, the CDR3 is TGTGCCAGCAGCGAGACGGACAGCCGGGTTGGAAACACCATATATTTT. Filled out from reference TRBV2 and TRBJ1-3, the complete variable domain reads EPEVTQTPSHQVTQMGQEVILRCVPISNHLYFYWYRQILGQKVEFLVSFYNNEISEKSEIFDDQFSVERPDGSNFTLKIRSTKLEDSAMYFCASSETDSRVGNTIYFGEGSWLTVV.

V usage is TRBV5-6 and J usage is TRBJ2-5; perhaps TRBD2 as D (5 bases). Germline loops: CDR1 SGHDT, CDR2 YYEEEE. V lost 2 bases and J 2 bases, leaving 13 bases between the germline ends. The length of the CDR3 is 15 residues. The CDR3 is CASSLKLTSQETQYF. In DNA form, the CDR3 reads TGTGCCAGCAGCTTAAAGTTAACTAGTCAAGAGACCCAGTACTTC.

The gene calls are TRBV9 and TRBJ2-5; TRBD2 matches 9 bases. Germline values: CDR1 SGDLS, CDR2 YYNGEE. The CDR3 is made up of 18 amino acids. With V trimmed by 0 bases and J by 4 bases, 13 bases remained unmatched. The CDR3 sequence: CASSVAPSGGLGRETQYF. The CDR3 DNA follows: TGTGCCAGCAGCGTAGCTCCCAGCGGGGGGTTGGGTAGAGAGACCCAGTACTTC.

This rearrangement joins TRBV7-3 to TRBJ2-2; 12 bases agree with TRBD1. This CDR3 region has 15 residues. Germline values: CDR1 SGHTA, CDR2 FQGTGA. Trimming removed 4 bases from V and 6 bases from J; junction bases left unmatched: 3. The CDR3 is CASSSGQGASGELFF. The CDR3 DNA follows: TGTGCCAGCAGCTCGGGACAGGGGGCCTCCGGGGAGCTGTTTTTT. Filled out from reference TRBV7-3 and TRBJ2-2, the complete variable domain reads GAGVSQTPSNKVTEKGKYVELRCDPISGHTALYWYRQSLGQGPEFLIYFQGTGAADDSGLPNDRFFAVRPEGSVSTLKIQRTERGDSAVYLCASSSGQGASGELFFGEGSRLTVL.

This chain uses TRBV19 with TRBJ1-4; 9 bases map to TRBD1. The V segment lost 3 bases and the J segment 6 bases; nucleotides outside the gene matches: 5. Germline CDR1 LNHDA, CDR2 SQIVND (reference sequence). This CDR3 has 15 amino acids. Here the CDR3 DNA reads TGTGCCAGTAGTATTACAGGGGGCCGCTATGAAAAACTGTTTTTT. Translated, it gives CASSITGGRYEKLFF.